The source of this T cell receptor (beta chain) is a study of human T cells and chemical hapten exposure. V shed 1 base, J shed 3 bases, and the junction held 13 bases outside the gene matches. Germline assignment: CDR1 SGHNT and CDR2 YENEEA. The CDR3 covers 18 residues. Study outcomes and limitations: Positively correlated with patch test score were the counts of PT1 expanded TCRs.

Time point indicated: patch test 3, about 24 weeks after DPC sensitization. As to treatment: therapeutic diphenylcyclopropenone sensitization with weekly scalp DPC. TCRdb reanalysed the RACE reads using MiXCR and keeps one entry per CDR3 protein. The top ten clones hold approximately 3.7% of a sample with about 84,000 distinct CDR3 sequences, under 14% of them seen once. In the case of this clonotype: What it recognizes is unknown. This sequence may be a read error, since a much larger clone differs from it by one base.

Sample: whole blood, taken in connection with sensitization to the hapten diphenylcyclopropenone (DPC). The sequence was collected from a woman aged 45-65 years with alopecia areata. Some clones in this sample may be carry-over from other donors' samples. The rearrangement joins TRBV11-3 to TRBJ1-1; 8 bases are a match to TRBD1. CDR3 DNA sequence: TGTGCCAGCAGCTTAGGGGACAGGATCGGACCGGGGTACACTGAAGCTTTCTTT. Translated, it gives CASSLGDRIGPGYTEAFF.